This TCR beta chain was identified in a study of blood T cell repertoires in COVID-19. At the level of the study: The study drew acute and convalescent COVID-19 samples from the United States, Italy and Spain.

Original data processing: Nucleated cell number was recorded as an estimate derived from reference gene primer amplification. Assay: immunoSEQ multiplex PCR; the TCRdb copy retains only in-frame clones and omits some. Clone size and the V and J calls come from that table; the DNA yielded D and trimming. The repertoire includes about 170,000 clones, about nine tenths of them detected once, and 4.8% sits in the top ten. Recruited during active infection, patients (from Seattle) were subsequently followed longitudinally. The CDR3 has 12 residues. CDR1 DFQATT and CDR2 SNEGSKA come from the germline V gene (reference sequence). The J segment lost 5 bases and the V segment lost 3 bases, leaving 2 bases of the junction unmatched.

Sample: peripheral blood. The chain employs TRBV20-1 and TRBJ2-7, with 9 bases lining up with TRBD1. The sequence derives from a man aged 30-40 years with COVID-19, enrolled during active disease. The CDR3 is CSASGDRDEQYF. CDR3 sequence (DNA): TGCAGTGCTAGTGGGGACAGGGACGAGCAGTACTTC.